Each of the 12 T cell receptor beta chains below was sequenced from the same sample in a study of human T cells and chemical hapten exposure. The time point was: patch test 3, about 24 weeks after DPC sensitization. The treatment was: therapeutic diphenylcyclopropenone sensitization with weekly scalp DPC. TCRdb independently ran MiXCR on the RACE reads; one entry per CDR3 protein. Among around 130,000 distinct CDR3 sequences listed, about 11% were seen once. The input for sequencing was whole blood, taken in connection with sensitization to the hapten diphenylcyclopropenone (DPC). Receptors originate from a woman aged 50 to 60 with alopecia areata. Some clones in this sample may be carry-over from other donors' samples.

This clonotype has just one count. The chain has TRBV19 and TRBJ2-3, with 8 bases identical to TRBD2. Germline CDR1 is LNHDA and CDR2 is SQIVND (reference sequence). The CDR3 is made up of 12 amino acids. V trimming: 10 bases; J trimming: 5 bases; junction bases outside the gene matches: 5. The CDR3 coding sequence is TGTGCCACCCGACTAGCGCGAGATACGCAGTATTTT. As protein: CATRLARDTQYF.

This clonotype was seen at least ten times. The chain uses TRBV4-2 and TRBJ2-2; D gene uncertain. Germline CDR1 is LGHNA and CDR2 is YNFKEQ. There are 15 residues in the CDR3. V was pared by 0 bases and J by 7 bases, with 12 bases between. The CDR3 DNA sequence: TGTGCCAGCAGCCAAGAACCTGGTAGTGTCGGGGAGCTGTTTTTT. It specifies CASSQEPGSVGELFF.

The chain links TRBV3-1 to TRBJ2-7; D is undetermined. Trimming removed 3 bases at V and 6 bases at J, with 9 bases between. Germline CDR1 is LGHDT and CDR2 is YNNKEL (reference sequence). CDR3 length equals 12 residues. DNA for the CDR3: TGTGCCAGCAGCCATGGGCGGTCCGAGCAGTACTTC. It encodes CASSHGRSEQYF.

J is TRBJ2-3 and V is TRBV12-3 or TRBV12-4; 9 bases are shared with TRBD1. This CDR3 region has 13 residues. The ends lost 3 bases at V and 14 bases at J; junction bases unmatched: 9. The CDR3 sequence is CASSFWTGERRYF. The CDR3 DNA follows: TGTGCCAGCAGTTTCTGGACAGGGGAACGTAGGTATTTT.

V usage is TRBV2 and J usage is TRBJ1-2; D might be TRBD1 (5 bases). The CDR3 runs 13 residues. The germline V gene has CDR1 SNHLY and CDR2 FYNNEI. V lost 7 bases to trimming and J lost 2 bases, with 11 bases between them. As DNA, the CDR3 is TGTGCCAGCAACCTACAGGTGAACTATGGCTACACCTTC. Its translation: CASNLQVNYGYTF. The entire variable domain, with the rest obtained from reference TRBV2 and TRBJ1-2, is as follows: EPEVTQTPSHQVTQMGQEVILRCVPISNHLYFYWYRQILGQKVEFLVSFYNNEISEKSEIFDDQFSVERPDGSNFTLKIRSTKLEDSAMYFCASNLQVNYGYTFGSGTRLTVV.

This chain connects TRBV7-8 to TRBJ1-1; D is undetermined. The CDR3 is 14 amino acids. Looked up from germline, CDR1 is SGHVS and CDR2 is FQNEAQ. The V end lost 5 bases, the J end lost 4 bases, and 14 bases lay between the germline ends. In nucleotides, the CDR3 is TGTGCCAGCAGCCGCGCTCGTTTGAGCACTGAAGCTTTCTTT. This sequence encodes CASSRARLSTEAFF.

This clonotype was detected a few times. The chain has TRBV28 and TRBJ2-1, with 8 bases fitting TRBD2. Germline-derived CDR1 and CDR2 are MDHEN and SYDVKM. V shed 4 bases and J 0 bases; nucleotides not matched to a gene: 8. The CDR3 runs 17 residues. The CDR3 region has the DNA TGTGCCAGCAGTTCCTCGTCTCTAGCGGGCTCCTACAATGAGCAGTTCTTC. This encodes CASSSSSLAGSYNEQFF.

This clonotype has a count of ten or more. In DNA, the CDR3 is TGTGCCAGCAGCGCGACAGGGTCGGCCTACGAGCAGTACTTC. Its translation: CASSATGSAYEQYF. J is TRBJ2-7 and V is TRBV7-2; 7 bases map to TRBD1. The CDR3 is 14 residues long. Germline values: CDR1 SGHTA, CDR2 FQGNSA. With 5 bases clipped from V and 2 bases from J, the junction kept 6 bases outside the gene matches.

This clonotype has just a few counts. The chain carries TRBV7-2 and TRBJ2-1; D possibly corresponds to TRBD2 (5 bases). Germline V gene sequence: CDR1 SGHTA, CDR2 FQGNSA. V was clipped by 5 bases and J by 0 bases, with 11 bases between them. The CDR3 length is 15 residues. CDR3 amino acids: CASSESGSSYNEQFF. Here the CDR3 DNA reads TGTGCCAGCAGCGAGAGCGGCAGCTCCTACAATGAGCAGTTCTTC. The variable domain in full, with the rest retrieved from reference TRBV7-2 and TRBJ2-1, is GAGVSQSPSNKVTEKGKDVELRCDPISGHTALYWYRQSLGQGLEFLIYFQGNSAPDKSGLPSDRFSAERTGGSVSTLTIQRTQQEDSAVYLCASSESGSSYNEQFFGPGTRLTVL.

The rearrangement links TRBV6-5 to TRBJ1-1, with TRBD1 identical over 9 bases. The CDR3 is 14 amino acids. Germline V lookup: CDR1 MNHEY, CDR2 SVGAGI. V lost 5 bases and J lost 0; bases outside the gene matches: 1. DNA for the CDR3: TGTGCCAGCAGTGGACAGGGGATGAACACTGAAGCTTTCTTT. Translation: CASSGQGMNTEAFF.

This clonotype has only a few counts. The chain couples TRBV6-5 to TRBJ2-7; TRBD1 agrees at 7 bases. The ends lost 1 base at V and 6 bases at J; junction bases unmatched: 3. Germline values: CDR1 MNHEY, CDR2 SVGAGI. The CDR3 is 13 amino acids. CDR3 amino acids: CASSYYRGGEQYF. The CDR3 DNA sequence: TGTGCCAGCAGTTACTACAGGGGCGGCGAGCAGTACTTC.

This clonotype was recorded a few times. V gene TRBV3-1 combines with J gene TRBJ2-7; either TRBD1 or TRBD2 may supply D (5 bases each). Trimming removed 0 bases at V and 2 bases at J, with 8 bases between. The CDR3 consists of 14 residues. Germline-derived CDR1 and CDR2 are LGHDT and YNNKEL (reference sequence). CDR3 residues: CASSQERGTYEQYF. CDR3 nucleotides: TGTGCCAGCAGCCAAGAGAGGGGCACCTACGAGCAGTACTTC.